This T cell receptor beta chain was documented in a study of T cell repertoires in aging, cancer and after chemotherapy (dated by TCRdb to about 2019). Regarding the complete study: Donors were distributed across six age groups ranging from 30 or younger to 70 or older, with at least three individuals included per group. In the hematological group, paired pre- and post-chemotherapy samples were obtained from chronic lymphocytic leukemia patients treated with fludarabine- or bendamustine-based regimens. Roughly 9 million TCR reads were contained in the full dataset. To look at immunoaging and at how T cells reconstitute after chemotherapy, the study profiled TCR beta repertoires in peripheral blood from both healthy donors and cancer patients. A cohort of 220 or so cancer patients (more than 90 with hematological and approximately 120 with solid cancers) was assembled, and under 100 healthy donors were included as a reference group. Beyond this particular receptor, the publication reports: According to the authors, the repertoire data do not permit conclusions about immunological memory after chemotherapy. An increase in median generation probability over the chemotherapy interval was observed in both cancer cohorts, suggesting that the repertoire was reconstituted through rebound thymic output. Hematological cancer patients had lymphoid organ infiltration, which may itself impair thymic emigration or peripheral T cell expansion. Compared with age-matched healthy donors, untreated patients with hematological or solid cancers had significantly lower TCR diversity and higher clonality in blood. In healthy donors, the decline in TCR diversity with age was mainly explained by loss of richness, whereas in cancer patients loss of evenness was also found to contribute.

By sample share, this clonotype is large (0.1 to 1%). It has no known antigen specificity. Per-nucleotide qualities are absent, and no much larger clonotype sits a single base away. Deletion took 0 bases off V and 1 base off J, with a span of 7 bases between the germline ends. The germline V gene (reference sequence) gives CDR1 as LNHDA and CDR2 as SQIVND. The CDR3 contains 15 residues, cysteine and phenylalanine counted. Only the CDR3 DNA stays, 45 bases, in frame from base 1. TCR beta rearrangements were amplified from genomic DNA extracted from peripheral blood rather than from sorted cells or RNA. Rearranged TRB sequences spanning V, D and J segments were amplified by multiplex touch-down PCR using a mixed TRB-A/B primer pool. Two consecutive PCR reactions with Phusion HS II polymerase added Illumina adapters and sample indices to the amplicons. Amplicons were gel-purified using the NucleoSpin Gel and PCR Clean-up kit and were subsequently checked with Qubit and an Agilent 2100 Bioanalyzer. Sequencing of the libraries was done on an Illumina MiSeq with paired-end, single-indexed 600-cycle runs. Per the original workflow: MiXCR versions 2.12 and 3.0.5 were used to process TRB sequences. A clone was defined as each unique CDR3 nucleotide sequence, and only productive sequences supported by at least two reads were kept. Repertoire metrics included Shannon diversity, evenness, clonality (one minus evenness), and alpha-parameterized diversity profiles from alpha 0 to 5. The IGoR algorithm was used to compute generation probabilities of clones in paired pre- and post-chemotherapy samples. TCRdb reworked the public reads: Q25 trimming with fastp, MiXCR clone assembly, productive beta chains retained. All rows with the same CDR3 protein become a single entry with the most common DNA and genes. None of the V and J calls come from the authors' own analysis; TCRdb made them. The sample table holds roughly 1,800 distinct CDR3 sequences, of which about 19% were seen once. Around 31% of the sample comes from the top ten.

Sequences were obtained from blood. The V gene is TRBV19 and the J gene is TRBJ2-1, and perhaps TRBD2 as D gene, on 5 matching bases. The receptor's source is a human donor with a blood cancer. The DNA reads as follows: TGTGCCAGTAGTATAGAGAGCGGTTCCTACAATGAGCAGTTCTTC. This yields the protein CASSIESGSYNEQFF.